This TCR beta chain was documented in a study of T cell responses to AZD1222 COVID-19 vaccine. The assay was immunoSEQ multiplex PCR, and TCRdb's table has in-frame clones only and misses some. Of 150,000 to 200,000 clones in the sample, roughly 92% were seen once. The germline V gene encodes CDR1 MDHEN and CDR2 SYDVKM. Trimming pared 2 bases from V and 8 bases from J, leaving 12 bases between. The CDR3 has 13 residues. This sequence originates from an adult in good health. The material sequenced was peripheral blood, taken on day 0 of AZD1222 vaccination. The rearrangement uses TRBV28 and TRBJ1-2, with D maybe TRBD1 (5 bases). The CDR3 loop is CASSLAGAQGYTF. The CDR3 region has the DNA TGTGCCAGCAGTTTAGCCGGGGCGCAAGGCTACACCTTC.